Listed below are T cell receptor beta chains from one sample, sequenced in a study of T cell responses to AZD1222 COVID-19 vaccine. TCRdb keeps only in-frame clones here, not all; method: immunoSEQ multiplex PCR. This repertoire shows approximately 45,000 clones, about 90% found once; its top ten account for roughly 1.1%. The specimen was peripheral blood, collected 28 days after the second AZD1222 dose. The source of these receptors is an adult who received the AZD1222 COVID-19 vaccine. Each CDR3 is given with its conserved first and last residue. The D gene is left open where the match is weak. Some rows have no size entry. The others give once, few or many, or a class for an expanded clone.

size: NA
V: TRBV7-8
J: TRBJ1-1
D: NA
CDR3: CASSLRENTEAFF
DNA: TGTGCCAGCAGCTTAAGAGAGAACACTGAAGCTTTCTTT

size: NA
V: TRBV7-9
J: TRBJ2-7
D: TRBD2
CDR3: CASSPWTSLNNEQYF
DNA: TGTGCCAGCAGCCCGTGGACTAGTTTAAATAACGAGCAGTACTTC

size: NA
V: TRBV25-1
J: TRBJ1-1
D: NA
CDR3: CASSEAPTAGAFF
DNA: TGTGCCAGCAGTGAGGCTCCGACAGCTGGAGCTTTCTTT

size: few
V: TRBV5-6
J: TRBJ2-2
D: TRBD1
CDR3: CASSRLETGYPGELFF
DNA: TGTGCCAGCAGCCGACTTGAGACAGGGTACCCCGGGGAGCTGTTTTTT

size: NA
V: TRBV27
J: TRBJ2-1
D: NA
CDR3: CASSLGVNEQFF
DNA: TGTGCCAGCAGTTTGGGAGTAAATGAGCAGTTCTTC

size: NA
V: TRBV3-1/TRBV3-2
J: TRBJ1-6
D: NA
CDR3: CASSQLGYNSPLHF
DNA: TGTGCCAGCAGCCAACTTGGGTATAATTCACCCCTCCACTTT

size: NA
V: TRBV5-1
J: TRBJ1-1
D: TRBD1
CDR3: CASSYRTGATEAFF
DNA: TGCGCCAGCAGCTATAGGACAGGTGCCACTGAAGCTTTCTTT

size: NA
V: TRBV20-1
J: TRBJ2-2
D: NA
CDR3: CSVTRTGELFF
DNA: TGCAGTGTTACGCGGACCGGGGAGCTGTTTTTT

size: NA
V: TRBV19
J: TRBJ1-6
D: NA
CDR3: CASSIAGRNNSPLHF
DNA: TGTGCCAGTAGTATAGCCGGGCGGAATAATTCACCCCTCCACTTT

size: NA
V: TRBV5-1
J: TRBJ1-4
D: TRBD1
CDR3: CASSVGQGNEKLFF
DNA: TGCGCCAGCAGCGTGGGACAGGGGAATGAAAAACTGTTTTTT

size: NA
V: TRBV19
J: TRBJ2-7
D: TRBD1
CDR3: CASSIRQGSYEQYF
DNA: TGTGCCAGTAGTATTCGACAGGGGTCCTACGAGCAGTACTTC

size: once
V: TRBV12-3/TRBV12-4
J: TRBJ1-3
D: NA
CDR3: CASSFAGNTIYF
DNA: TGTGCCAGCAGTTTCGCTGGAAACACCATATATTTT

size: NA
V: TRBV11-3
J: TRBJ1-1
D: NA
CDR3: CASGPGGAENTEAFF
DNA: TGTGCCAGCGGGCCGGGGGGCGCCGAGAACACTGAAGCTTTCTTT

size: NA
V: TRBV5-1
J: TRBJ2-2
D: NA
CDR3: CASSVDSTGELFF
DNA: TGCGCCAGCAGTGTAGATTCCACCGGGGAGCTGTTTTTT

size: NA
V: TRBV11-3
J: TRBJ2-1
D: TRBD2
CDR3: CASSPGSGGKINEQFF
DNA: TGTGCCAGCAGCCCGGGTAGCGGGGGGAAAATCAATGAGCAGTTCTTC

size: NA
V: TRBV15
J: TRBJ2-7
D: TRBD2
CDR3: CATSRGSGMYEQYF
DNA: TGTGCCACCAGCAGGGGTAGCGGGATGTACGAGCAGTACTTC

size: few
V: TRBV6-5
J: TRBJ2-7
D: TRBD2
CDR3: CASSSPGLSTYEQYF
DNA: TGTGCCAGCAGTTCCCCGGGACTATCAACCTACGAGCAGTACTTC

size: few
V: TRBV10-1
J: TRBJ2-1
D: TRBD2
CDR3: CASSGPSGYSVNEQFF
DNA: TGCGCCAGCAGCGGGCCTAGCGGTTATAGCGTCAATGAGCAGTTCTTC

size: NA
V: TRBV28
J: TRBJ2-3
D: NA
CDR3: CASSLSLRGSTTDTQYF
DNA: TGTGCCAGCAGTTTATCGTTACGGGGATCGACTACAGATACGCAGTATTTT

size: NA
V: TRBV28
J: TRBJ1-6
D: TRBD1
CDR3: CASTPYRQGRSYNSPLHF
DNA: TGTGCCAGCACCCCTTACCGACAGGGCCGGTCCTATAATTCACCCCTCCACTTT

size: few
V: TRBV9
J: TRBJ1-2
D: NA
CDR3: CASSVDPRWAYGYTF
DNA: TGTGCCAGCAGCGTAGACCCCCGCTGGGCCTATGGCTACACCTTC

size: NA
V: TRBV7-2
J: TRBJ2-3
D: NA
CDR3: CASSIRDKNTQYF
DNA: TGTGCCAGCAGCATCCGGGACAAAAATACGCAGTATTTT

size: NA
V: TRBV6-5
J: TRBJ2-3
D: NA
CDR3: CASKQGLVDTQYF
DNA: TGTGCCAGCAAGCAGGGCTTGGTGGATACGCAGTATTTT

size: once
V: TRBV5-1
J: TRBJ2-7
D: NA
CDR3: CASSLWTSLEQYF
DNA: TGCGCCAGCAGCTTATGGACATCCCTCGAGCAGTACTTC

size: NA
V: TRBV11-3
J: TRBJ2-1
D: NA
CDR3: CASSLSSRNEQFF
DNA: TGTGCCAGCAGCTTATCCTCAAGGAATGAGCAGTTCTTC

size: once
V: TRBV5-1
J: TRBJ1-3
D: TRBD1
CDR3: CASSPGTGFPSSGNTIYF
DNA: TGCGCCAGCAGCCCCGGGACAGGCTTCCCCAGCTCTGGAAACACCATATATTTT

size: NA
V: TRBV9
J: TRBJ1-5
D: NA
CDR3: CASSVGQGGQPQHF
DNA: TGTGCCAGCAGCGTAGGCCAGGGAGGCCAGCCCCAGCATTTT

size: NA
V: TRBV5-4
J: TRBJ1-6
D: TRBD1
CDR3: CASGRSGGGDNSPLHF
DNA: TGTGCCAGCGGTCGATCGGGAGGGGGCGATAATTCACCCCTCCACTTT

size: NA
V: TRBV7-2
J: TRBJ1-3
D: NA
CDR3: CASSLGVGRNTIYF
DNA: TGTGCCAGCAGCTTAGGGGTTGGGAGAAACACCATATATTTT

size: NA
V: TRBV19
J: TRBJ1-5
D: TRBD1
CDR3: CASSTRLGDRDYQPQHF
DNA: TGTGCCAGTAGTACACGACTAGGGGACAGAGACTATCAGCCCCAGCATTTT

size: NA
V: TRBV7-9
J: TRBJ2-4
D: TRBD1
CDR3: CASSLSDRGPESPKNIQYF
DNA: TGTGCCAGCAGCTTATCGGACAGGGGACCAGAGTCTCCCAAAAACATTCAGTACTTC

size: NA
V: TRBV2
J: TRBJ2-2
D: NA
CDR3: CASSEFGGGELFF
DNA: TGTGCCAGCAGTGAGTTCGGTGGCGGGGAGCTGTTTTTT

size: NA
V: TRBV28
J: TRBJ1-3
D: NA
CDR3: CASSLRQPYSGNTIYF
DNA: TGTGCCAGCAGTTTAAGACAGCCTTACTCTGGAAACACCATATATTTT

size: NA
V: TRBV10-1
J: TRBJ2-1
D: NA
CDR3: CASSARSWRTYNEQFF
DNA: TGCGCCAGCAGCGCACGATCGTGGCGAACCTACAATGAGCAGTTCTTC

size: NA
V: TRBV28
J: TRBJ2-7
D: NA
CDR3: CASSLSRGTYEQYF
DNA: TGTGCCAGCAGTTTATCTAGAGGGACGTACGAGCAGTACTTC

size: NA
V: TRBV10-3
J: TRBJ2-1
D: TRBD1
CDR3: CAISRTGRNEQFF
DNA: TGTGCCATCAGCCGGACAGGGAGGAATGAGCAGTTCTTC

size: NA
V: TRBV19
J: TRBJ1-2
D: NA
CDR3: CASSISQLYGYTF
DNA: TGTGCCAGTAGTATCAGCCAGCTCTATGGCTACACCTTC

size: few
V: TRBV19
J: TRBJ1-3
D: TRBD1
CDR3: CASRRQGNSGNTIYF
DNA: TGTGCCAGTAGGCGACAGGGAAACTCCGGAAACACCATATATTTT

size: NA
V: TRBV24-1
J: TRBJ1-1
D: NA
CDR3: CATSDLSGGVGAFF
DNA: TGTGCCACCAGTGATTTGAGCGGGGGGGTTGGGGCTTTCTTT

size: NA
V: TRBV28
J: TRBJ1-2
D: TRBD1
CDR3: CASSPGQSHGYTF
DNA: TGTGCCAGCAGCCCGGGACAGTCCCATGGCTACACCTTC

size: NA
V: TRBV6-2/TRBV6-3
J: TRBJ2-7
D: NA
CDR3: CASSYSLAEAYSYEQYF
DNA: TGTGCCAGCAGTTACTCGTTAGCGGAGGCCTATTCCTACGAGCAGTACTTC

size: once
V: TRBV2
J: TRBJ2-5
D: NA
CDR3: CASNINEGETQYF
DNA: TGTGCCAGCAATATTAACGAGGGGGAGACCCAGTACTTC

size: NA
V: TRBV7-9
J: TRBJ2-7
D: TRBD2
CDR3: CASSSDYSTSGVVREQYF
DNA: TGTGCCAGCAGCTCGGACTATTCCACTAGCGGAGTTGTTAGAGAGCAGTACTTC

size: NA
V: TRBV6-5
J: TRBJ2-7
D: TRBD2
CDR3: CASSKGLAGTYEQYF
DNA: TGTGCCAGCAGTAAGGGACTAGCGGGCACCTACGAGCAGTACTTC

size: NA
V: TRBV27
J: TRBJ2-7
D: NA
CDR3: CASSLQQSYEQYF
DNA: TGTGCCAGCAGTTTACAGCAATCCTACGAGCAGTACTTC

size: once
V: TRBV11-3
J: TRBJ2-1
D: NA
CDR3: CASSFRQYNEQFF
DNA: TGTGCCAGCAGCTTCCGACAGTACAATGAGCAGTTCTTC